Below are 11 T cell receptor beta chains sequenced from a single sample in a study of T cell repertoires in cytomegalovirus infection (dated by TCRdb to about 2019). TCRdb names Illumina HiSeq 1500 as the instrument used. TCRdb passed the public sequencing reads through fastp at Q25 and MiXCR, retaining productive beta sequences. Each CDR3 protein gets just one entry, which takes the most common genes and DNA from the rows behind it. Present in this sample are around 230,000 distinct CDR3 sequences, about 5.9% of which were seen just once. The ten largest clones take up 5.5% to 6.5% of the sample. Source material: PBMCs. Receptors originate from a human donor in good health (CMV status not recorded). Some clones in this sample may be carry-over from other donors' samples.

There are many counts of this clonotype. In DNA, the CDR3 is TGTGCCAGCAGCTTAGTGGGCGGGGGCATCTACAATGAGCAGTTCTTC. The encoded protein is CASSLVGGGIYNEQFF. V usage is TRBV7-2 and J usage is TRBJ2-1; a possible D gene is TRBD2 (7 bases). Germline V gene sequence: CDR1 SGHTA, CDR2 FQGNSA. With 1 base removed from V and 3 bases from J, the gap between germline ends came to 13 bases. The CDR3 length is 16 residues.

This clonotype was detected many times. The rearrangement links TRBV7-2 to TRBJ1-4, with TRBD1 identical over 10 bases. The CDR3 consists of 16 residues. Trimming removed 0 bases from V and 6 bases from J; junction bases left unmatched: 4. CDR1 is SGHTA and CDR2 is FQGNSA in the germline V gene. CDR3 DNA: TGTGCCAGCAGCTTAGCAACGACAGGGGGCCATGAAAAACTGTTTTTT. Protein product: CASSLATTGGHEKLFF.

This clonotype was found many times. The chain couples TRBV12-3 or TRBV12-4 to TRBJ1-4; D not resolved. This CDR3 has 14 amino acids. V gave up 0 bases and J gave up 8 bases, with 10 bases separating them. The chain's CDR3 is CASSLAWPVEKLFF. For the CDR3, the DNA is TGTGCCAGCAGTTTAGCATGGCCGGTGGAAAAACTGTTTTTT.

This chain uses TRBV15 with TRBJ1-4, with 7 bases that match TRBD1. Trimming at V came to 1 base and at J to 6 bases, leaving 2 bases not matched to a gene. This CDR3 contains 14 residues. Germline lookup yields CDR1 LNHNV and CDR2 YYDKDF (reference sequence). CDR3 amino acids: CATSRVGTDEKLFF. The DNA for the CDR3 is TGTGCCACCAGCAGAGTTGGGACAGATGAAAAACTGTTTTTT.

In this sample, this clonotype turned up many times. The CDR3 reads CASNRRHEQFF. The CDR3 coding sequence is TGTGCCAGCAATCGGAGGCATGAGCAGTTCTTC. The chain uses TRBV7-2 and TRBJ2-1; maybe TRBD2 (5 bases). Germline CDR1 and CDR2: SGHTA and FQGNSA. The V end was cut by 7 bases, the J end by 8 bases, with 9 bases between. The CDR3 loop spans 11 amino acids. The full variable domain, its missing parts supplied by reference TRBV7-2 and TRBJ2-1, is GAGVSQSPSNKVTEKGKDVELRCDPISGHTALYWYRQSLGQGLEFLIYFQGNSAPDKSGLPSDRFSAERTGGSVSTLTIQRTQQEDSAVYLCASNRRHEQFFGPGTRLTVL.

V and J are TRBV2 and TRBJ1-1; 7 nucleotides match TRBD1. V lost 2 bases, J lost 7 bases, and 7 bases stayed unmatched. Germline V lookup: CDR1 SNHLY, CDR2 FYNNEI. The CDR3 is 14 residues long. The CDR3 sequence is CASSEMDRPHEAFF. CDR3 bases: TGTGCCAGCAGTGAAATGGACAGGCCGCATGAAGCTTTCTTT. The variable domain in full, with the rest retrieved from reference TRBV2 and TRBJ1-1, is EPEVTQTPSHQVTQMGQEVILRCVPISNHLYFYWYRQILGQKVEFLVSFYNNEISEKSEIFDDQFSVERPDGSNFTLKIRSTKLEDSAMYFCASSEMDRPHEAFFGQGTRLTVV.

This clonotype was detected only a few times. The chain employs TRBV12-3 or TRBV12-4 and TRBJ1-6; TRBD1 matches 9 bases. V shed 3 bases, J shed 9 bases, and the junction held 9 bases outside the gene matches. The CDR3 consists of 16 residues. CDR3 amino acids: CASSLFRGQGSSPLHF. CDR3 in DNA: TGTGCCAGCAGTTTGTTTCGGGGACAGGGATCTTCACCCCTCCACTTT.

This clonotype was detected many times. V is TRBV12-5 and J is TRBJ1-2; D unclear. This CDR3 is built from 15 residues. V was shortened by 5 bases and J by 2 bases, with 15 bases between the two germline ends. Germline lookup yields CDR1 LGHNT and CDR2 FRNRAP. Here the CDR3 DNA reads TGTGCTAGTGGTGATCCCCTCCAGGTGAACTATGGCTACACCTTC. As protein: CASGDPLQVNYGYTF.

This clonotype appeared many times. The chain is built from TRBV20-1 and TRBJ1-4, with TRBD1 as a possible D gene (6 bases). CDR1 is DFQATT, CDR2 SNEGSKA, per germline (reference sequence). The CDR3 has 13 residues. The ends were cut back, 8 bases at V and 3 bases at J, with 13 bases in the middle. CDR3 loop: CSLLDRSNEKLFF. CDR3 sequence (DNA): TGCAGTTTGCTGGACAGATCTAATGAAAAACTGTTTTTT.

There are many counts of this clonotype. The rearrangement joins TRBV7-2 to TRBJ2-1, with TRBD2 matching over 8 bases. The CDR3 totals 15 residues. CDR1 SGHTA and CDR2 FQGNSA come from the germline V gene. The junction had 12 bases not matched to a gene; V was cut back by 4 bases and J by 10 bases. The chain's CDR3 is CASSYGLAREGEQFF. The CDR3 region has the DNA TGTGCCAGCAGCTACGGACTAGCCCGAGAAGGGGAGCAGTTCTTC.

Many counts were recorded for this clonotype. The V gene is TRBV7-2, the J gene TRBJ1-3; 7 nucleotides line up with TRBD1. CDR1 is SGHTA, CDR2 FQGNSA, per germline. Losses at the gene ends were 5 bases for V and 3 bases for J; bases not matched to a gene: 7. The CDR3 totals 15 residues. The CDR3 reads CASSTETGLGNTIYF. The CDR3 DNA reads as TGTGCCAGCAGCACGGAGACAGGGCTTGGAAACACCATATATTTT.